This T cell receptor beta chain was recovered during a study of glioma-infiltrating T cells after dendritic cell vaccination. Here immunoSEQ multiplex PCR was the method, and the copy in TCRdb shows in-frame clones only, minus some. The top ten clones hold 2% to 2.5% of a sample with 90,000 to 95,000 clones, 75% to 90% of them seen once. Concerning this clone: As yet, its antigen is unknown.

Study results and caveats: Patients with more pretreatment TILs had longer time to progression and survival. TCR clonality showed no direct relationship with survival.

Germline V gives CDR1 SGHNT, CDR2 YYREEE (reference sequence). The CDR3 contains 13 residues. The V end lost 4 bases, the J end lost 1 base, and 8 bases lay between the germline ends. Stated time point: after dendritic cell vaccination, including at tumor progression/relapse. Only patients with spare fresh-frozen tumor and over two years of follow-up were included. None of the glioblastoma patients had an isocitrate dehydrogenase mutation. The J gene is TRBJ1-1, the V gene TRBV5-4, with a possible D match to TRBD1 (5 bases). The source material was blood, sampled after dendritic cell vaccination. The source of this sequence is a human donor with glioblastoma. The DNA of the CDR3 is TGTGCCAGCAGCAGTGGACAGAACACTGAAGCTTTCTTT. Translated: CASSSGQNTEAFF.